The 16 T cell receptor beta chains below all came from one sample that was sequenced in a study of lymphopenia after photon versus proton radiotherapy. Only in-frame clones appear in the TCRdb table, and some are missing; sequencing was by immunoSEQ multiplex PCR. This sample has fewer than 9,000 clones; roughly 91% occur once, and the top ten carry roughly 17%. Material: peripheral blood, obtained from a patient treated with photon-based radiotherapy. The receptors stem from a man between 60 and 70 years old with cholangiocarcinoma.

The chain has TRBV28 and TRBJ2-2, with D perhaps matching TRBD1 or TRBD2 (5 bases each). The CDR3 loop spans 15 amino acids. Germline V lookup: CDR1 MDHEN, CDR2 SYDVKM. V was trimmed by 5 bases and J by 5 bases, leaving 15 bases between them. CDR3: CASSPPPGPTGELFF. CDR3 sequence (DNA): TGTGCCAGCAGTCCCCCCCCGGGGCCAACCGGGGAGCTGTTTTTT.

The chain carries TRBV4-2 and TRBJ2-1; TRBD1 aligns across 9 bases. CDR3 size: 16 residues. Trimming at V came to 7 bases and at J to 8 bases, leaving 15 bases not matched to a gene. The germline V gene encodes CDR1 LGHNA and CDR2 YNFKEQ. The CDR3 DNA reads as TGTGCCAGCACCTCCAACCGGGACAGGGTCGGATATGAGCAGTTCTTC. This codes for CASTSNRDRVGYEQFF.

This clone showed up just a few times. The chain links TRBV27 to TRBJ1-2, with 8 bases identical to TRBD1. This CDR3 is built from 15 residues. Germline V gene lookup returns CDR1 MNHEY and CDR2 SMNVEV (reference sequence). The J segment lost 8 bases and the V segment lost 1 base, leaving 9 bases of the junction unmatched. The CDR3 DNA sequence: TGTGCCAGCAGTTTATTAGGTCAGGGGGCAGGGGGCTACACCTTC. It encodes CASSLLGQGAGGYTF.

The chain is built from TRBV7-6 and TRBJ1-4; no firm D call. Trimming removed 5 bases at V and 5 bases at J, with 15 bases between. This CDR3 region has 15 residues. Per the germline V gene, CDR1 is SGHVS and CDR2 is FNYEAQ. CDR3 sequence: CASSPSRGNNEKLFF. The DNA for the CDR3 is TGTGCCAGCAGCCCCTCCCGAGGGAACAATGAAAAACTGTTTTTT.

The genes are TRBV11-2 and TRBJ2-5; possible D gene TRBD1, 7 bases. Trimming took 4 bases from V and 1 from J, leaving 13 bases between them. The CDR3 runs 15 residues. The germline V gene has CDR1 SGHAT and CDR2 FQNNGV. CDR3 sequence (DNA): TGTGCCAGCAGCTCCCAGGGGGGAGTCCAAGAGACCCAGTACTTC. Residues: CASSSQGGVQETQYF.

The V call is TRBV19, the J call TRBJ2-7, with 9 bases lining up with TRBD2. Germline V gene sequence: CDR1 LNHDA, CDR2 SQIVND (reference sequence). After removal of 5 bases from V and 2 bases from J, the junction contained 10 bases not matched to a gene. This CDR3 has 16 residues. The CDR3 DNA is TGTGCCAGTAGTTACAACGGGGCTAGCGGGACCTACGAGCAGTACTTC. It is translated as CASSYNGASGTYEQYF.

This chain connects TRBV4-1 to TRBJ1-5; possible D gene TRBD1, 6 bases. CDR3 length equals 15 residues. The germline V gene has CDR1 MGHRA and CDR2 YSYEKL. Trimming shortened V by 0 bases and J by 6 bases, and 12 bases separated the two germline ends. In DNA, the CDR3 is TGCGCCAGCAGCCAAGAGGGGGGCGGCGGTCAGCCCCAGCATTTT. Encoded protein: CASSQEGGGGQPQHF.

This clone has a single count. The chain links TRBV10-3 to TRBJ2-7; 8 bases align to TRBD1. CDR3 size: 15 residues. Losses at the gene ends were 6 bases for V and 3 bases for J; bases not matched to a gene: 10. Germline V gene data show CDR1 as ENHRY and CDR2 as SYGVKD. CDR3 in amino acids: CAIREDRGPLYEQYF. The CDR3 bases are TGTGCCATCAGAGAAGACAGGGGACCCCTCTACGAGCAGTACTTC.

V usage is TRBV7-8 and J usage is TRBJ1-3, with 7 nucleotides matching TRBD1. The CDR3 has 14 residues. V gave up 5 bases and J gave up 0 bases; unmatched junction bases: 1. CDR1 SGHVS and CDR2 FQNEAQ come from the germline V gene. CDR3 coding DNA: TGTGCCAGCAGCACAGGGGACTCTGGAAACACCATATATTTT. Protein product: CASSTGDSGNTIYF.

The chain combines TRBV19 with TRBJ2-2; 9 nucleotides agree with TRBD2. The CDR3 has 14 amino acids. Germline values: CDR1 LNHDA, CDR2 SQIVND (reference sequence). After removal of 10 bases from V and 8 bases from J, the junction contained 11 bases not matched to a gene. CDR3 DNA: TGTGCCACTAACTCTCAAGCGGGAGGAGGGGAGCTGTTTTTT. Translating it yields CATNSQAGGGELFF.

V gene TRBV28 combines with J gene TRBJ1-1; D not certain. The CDR3 contains 13 residues. The V end lost 2 bases, the J end lost 1 base, and 5 bases lay between the germline ends. Germline assignment: CDR1 MDHEN and CDR2 SYDVKM. In nucleotides, the CDR3 is TGTGCCAGCAGTTTAAGGAGGAACACTGAAGCTTTCTTT. Translated, it gives CASSLRRNTEAFF.

This chain links TRBV15 with TRBJ2-1; maybe TRBD1 (6 bases). The CDR3 consists of 14 residues. The germline V and J ends were trimmed by 5 bases and 6 bases, with 14 bases remaining between them. CDR1 LNHNV and CDR2 YYDKDF come from the germline V gene (reference sequence). CDR3 coding DNA: TGTGCCACCAGCTGGGGGTTAGGGGGCAATGAGCAGTTCTTC. It yields the protein CATSWGLGGNEQFF.

This clone was counted a single time. The chain recombines TRBV5-5 with TRBJ2-7, with D perhaps matching TRBD1 or TRBD2 (5 bases each). The CDR3 extends over 16 amino acids. From germline, CDR1 is SGHKS and CDR2 YYEKEE (reference sequence). Trimming shortened V by 4 bases and J by 3 bases, and 20 bases separated the two germline ends. The CDR3 region has the DNA TGTGCCAGCAGCCCTAAAACAGGATGGGAGAACTACGAGCAGTACTTC. This sequence encodes CASSPKTGWENYEQYF.

This sequence joins TRBV9 and TRBJ2-4; D is possibly TRBD1 or TRBD2 (6 bases each). The CDR3 spans 15 residues. V was cut by 0 bases and J by 9 bases, with 16 bases left in between. In germline, CDR1 is SGDLS, CDR2 YYNGEE. The CDR3 sequence: CASSVDPGEDAIQYF. CDR3 in DNA: TGTGCCAGCAGCGTAGATCCAGGGGAGGACGCCATTCAGTACTTC.

The chain combines TRBV19 with TRBJ1-1, with 7 positions matching TRBD1. The junction had 11 bases not matched to a gene; V was cut back by 7 bases and J by 6 bases. The CDR3 contains 14 residues. Germline V CDR1 and CDR2: LNHDA, SQIVND (reference sequence). CDR3 protein: CASTPDRDLSEAFF. CDR3 DNA: TGTGCCAGTACCCCCGACAGGGATCTCTCTGAAGCTTTCTTT.

The rearrangement links TRBV6-5 to TRBJ2-6; D gene uncertain. This CDR3 contains 15 residues. V dropped 2 bases and J dropped 4 bases, with 9 bases sitting between them. Germline CDR1 MNHEY, CDR2 SVGAGI. CDR3 in amino acids: CASSYGHTGANVLTF. CDR3 DNA: TGTGCCAGCAGTTACGGCCATACCGGGGCCAACGTCCTGACTTTC.